A single sample is the source of the 28 T cell receptor beta chains below, sequenced in a study of cytomegalovirus exposure and HLA in healthy donors. With 60 Vbeta and 13 Jbeta primers, the PCR was carried out. Here immunoSEQ multiplex PCR was the method, and the copy in TCRdb shows in-frame clones only, minus some. This sample's clone table lists around 55,000 clones. The sequenced sample was PBMCs. Source of these receptors: a man aged 50-60 years in good health and CMV-seropositive.

V is TRBV9 and J is TRBJ2-2, with a possible D match to TRBD1 (5 bases). The V gene lost 0 bases and the J gene lost 2 bases, with 14 bases spanning the gap. The CDR3 loop spans 17 amino acids. The germline V gene encodes CDR1 SGDLS and CDR2 YYNGEE. This chain's CDR3 is CASSVGSWQGNTGELFF. The CDR3 region has the DNA TGTGCCAGCAGCGTAGGATCCTGGCAGGGAAACACCGGGGAGCTGTTTTTT. Based on the CDR3 plus reference TRBV9 and TRBJ2-2, the full variable domain is DSGVTQTPKHLITATGQRVTLRCSPRSGDLSVYWYQQSLDQGLQFLIQYYNGEERAKGNILERFSAQQFPDLHSELNLSSLELGDSALYFCASSVGSWQGNTGELFFGEGSRLTVL.

The chain couples TRBV7-2 to TRBJ1-2; TRBD1 matches at 7 bases. The CDR3 totals 15 residues. J was trimmed by 7 bases and V by 5 bases; bases with no gene match: 13. Germline CDR1 SGHTA, CDR2 FQGNSA. In DNA form, the CDR3 reads TGTGCCAGCAGCCCCGACAGGGCGAGACAGGGTGGCTACACCTTC. Amino acids: CASSPDRARQGGYTF.

The gene calls are TRBV5-4 and TRBJ2-2, with D perhaps matching TRBD1 (8 bases). Per germline, CDR1 SGHNT and CDR2 YYREEE (reference sequence). This CDR3 is 15 amino acids long. V was trimmed by 5 bases and J by 4 bases, leaving 15 bases between them. CDR3 in amino acids: CASRSQGGVTGELFF. The CDR3 nucleotides read TGTGCCAGCAGATCACAGGGGGGGGTCACCGGGGAGCTGTTTTTT.

This chain connects TRBV6-1 to TRBJ2-7, with D tentatively TRBD1 (6 bases). V was cut by 4 bases and J by 2 bases, with 6 bases left in between. CDR1 is MNHNS, CDR2 SASEGT, per germline. The CDR3 length is 12 residues. In nucleotides, the CDR3 is TGTGCCAGCAGTGGGGACACCTACGAGCAGTACTTC. This codes for CASSGDTYEQYF.

The chain carries TRBV27 and TRBJ1-6; D is possibly TRBD1 (6 bases). Germline V gene sequence: CDR1 MNHEY, CDR2 SMNVEV (reference sequence). CDR3 size: 15 residues. V lost 4 bases, J lost 2 bases, and 9 bases lay in between. CDR3 in amino acids: CASSSRQAYNSPLHF. CDR3 bases: TGTGCCAGCAGTTCTCGACAGGCCTATAATTCACCCCTCCACTTT.

V usage is TRBV5-6 and J usage is TRBJ2-4, with D unclear. The V end lost 5 bases, the J end lost 0 bases, and 12 bases lay between the germline ends. This CDR3 spans 15 amino acids. The germline V gene has CDR1 SGHDT and CDR2 YYEEEE. The CDR3 loop is CASSSQYLAKNIQYF. CDR3 in DNA: TGTGCCAGCAGTTCACAGTACCTAGCCAAAAACATTCAGTACTTC. The full variable domain, with the rest looked up from reference TRBV5-6 and TRBJ2-4, is DAGVTQSPTHLIKTRGQQVTLRCSPKSGHDTVSWYQQALGQGPQFIFQYYEEEERQRGNFPDRFSGHQFPNYSSELNVNALLLGDSALYLCASSSQYLAKNIQYFGAGTRLSVL.

The rearrangement links TRBV5-1 to TRBJ2-7; possible D gene TRBD1, 5 bases. The length of the CDR3 is 13 residues. Trimming removed 4 bases at V and 0 bases at J, with 8 bases between. Germline CDR1 is SGHRS and CDR2 is YFSETQ. The CDR3 sequence: CASSGASSYEQYF. The CDR3 nucleotides read TGCGCCAGCAGCGGGGCCAGCTCCTACGAGCAGTACTTC.

The CDR3: CASRLTGAGAVNTEAFF. CDR3 DNA: TGTGCCAGCAGACTAACTGGGGCAGGGGCGGTGAACACTGAAGCTTTCTTT. The chain uses TRBV27 and TRBJ1-1, with D possibly matching TRBD1 (6 bases). Trimming shortened V by 6 bases and J by 0 bases, and 20 bases separated the two germline ends. This CDR3 spans 17 amino acids. Germline V lookup: CDR1 MNHEY, CDR2 SMNVEV (reference sequence).

The chain employs TRBV6-5 and TRBJ1-2; D is possibly TRBD1 (5 bases). Trimming left V 6 bases short and J 8 bases short, with 13 bases between. The CDR3 consists of 12 residues. Germline V gene sequence: CDR1 MNHEY, CDR2 SVGAGI. CDR3 loop: CASSRVQGGYTF. The CDR3 DNA reads TGTGCCAGCAGCCGCGTCCAGGGAGGCTACACCTTC.

The DNA for the CDR3 is TGTGCCAGCAGCGTGGGGGGGGCCAAAAACATTCAGTACTTC. As protein: CASSVGGAKNIQYF. The chain couples TRBV9 to TRBJ2-4; 7 nucleotides line up with TRBD2. The CDR3 spans 14 residues. Trimming at V came to 2 bases and at J to 1 base, leaving 0 bases not matched to a gene. Per the germline V gene, CDR1 is SGDLS and CDR2 is YYNGEE.

In regard to this clone: The identical CDR3 is also encoded by other nucleotide sequences in the sample. This chain joins TRBV6-5 and TRBJ2-6, with a tentative D call TRBD2 (5 bases). From germline, CDR1 is MNHEY and CDR2 SVGAGI. V gave up 4 bases and J gave up 4 bases, with 11 bases separating them. This CDR3 has 15 amino acids. The CDR3 spells CASSSEGLGANVLTF. CDR3 in DNA: TGTGCCAGCAGTTCCGAGGGCCTGGGGGCCAACGTCCTGACTTTC.

The V and J genes are TRBV30 and TRBJ1-1; D not resolved. Germline lookup yields CDR1 GTSNPN and CDR2 SVGIG (reference sequence). V was cut by 2 bases and J by 7 bases, with 11 bases left in between. The CDR3 runs to 12 residues. CDR3 loop: CAWSRDSSEAFF. The CDR3, as DNA: TGTGCCTGGAGTCGTGACTCTAGTGAAGCTTTCTTT.

V usage is TRBV10-3 and J usage is TRBJ1-1; 7 bases map to TRBD1. The length of the CDR3 is 16 residues. The germline V gene has CDR1 ENHRY and CDR2 SYGVKD. With 3 bases clipped from V and 11 bases from J, the junction kept 18 bases outside the gene matches. CDR3 protein: CAISESDRVGPPRAFF. The CDR3 nucleotides are TGTGCCATCAGTGAATCAGACAGGGTTGGACCTCCGAGGGCTTTCTTT.

The chain joins TRBV7-9 to TRBJ1-2; D ambiguous. Germline values: CDR1 SEHNR, CDR2 FQNEAQ (reference sequence). This CDR3 has 15 residues. The V and J ends lost 4 bases and 2 bases respectively, with 14 bases between them. This CDR3 reads CASSSGLSANYGYTF. DNA for the CDR3: TGTGCCAGCAGCTCTGGGTTATCAGCGAACTATGGCTACACCTTC.

The genes are TRBV6-6 and TRBJ1-5, with TRBD1 as a possible D gene (6 bases). Trimming pared 5 bases from V and 4 bases from J, leaving 12 bases between. Germline CDR1 and CDR2: MNHNY and SVGAGI (reference sequence). CDR3 size: 14 residues. The CDR3 region has the DNA TGTGCCAGCAGTCAATCGGACAGAAATCAGCCCCAGCATTTT. Its protein is CASSQSDRNQPQHF.

This sequence joins TRBV10-3 and TRBJ1-5; the match to TRBD1 covers 7 bases. The CDR3 is made up of 15 amino acids. Germline CDR1 ENHRY, CDR2 SYGVKD. Unmatched junction bases numbered 6, after V lost 7 bases and J lost 0 bases. The CDR3, as DNA: TGTGCCATCAATCGGGACAGATATAGCAATCAGCCCCAGCATTTT. Residues: CAINRDRYSNQPQHF.

The chain recombines TRBV30 with TRBJ2-3, with TRBD1 as a possible D gene (5 bases). This CDR3 has 17 amino acids. Germline V gene sequence: CDR1 GTSNPN, CDR2 SVGIG (reference sequence). Trimming left V 4 bases short and J 2 bases short, with 22 bases between. The CDR3 loop is CAWTTPDTSAPTDTQYF. The CDR3 DNA is TGTGCCTGGACTACTCCGGACACCAGTGCCCCCACAGATACGCAGTATTTT.

This sequence joins TRBV6-1 and TRBJ1-4; TRBD1 agrees at 8 bases. Germline values: CDR1 MNHNS, CDR2 SASEGT. With V trimmed by 3 bases and J by 7 bases, 4 bases remained unmatched. The CDR3 length is 14 residues. CDR3 residues: CASSEARGPEKLFF. CDR3 sequence (DNA): TGTGCCAGCAGTGAGGCCAGGGGGCCTGAAAAACTGTTTTTT.

The chain employs TRBV6-5 and TRBJ1-6, with a possible D match to TRBD1 (5 bases). CDR3 length equals 16 residues. Trimming took 0 bases from V and 6 from J, leaving 12 bases between them. Germline V gives CDR1 MNHEY, CDR2 SVGAGI. As DNA, the CDR3 is TGTGCCAGCAGTTACTCTTCCCCCGGGGGTAATTCACCCCTCCACTTT. The encoded protein is CASSYSSPGGNSPLHF.

This chain joins TRBV7-9 and TRBJ2-7; D possibly corresponds to TRBD2 (6 bases). V dropped 4 bases and J dropped 2 bases, with 15 bases sitting between them. The CDR3 is 15 residues long. Germline V gene data show CDR1 as SEHNR and CDR2 as FQNEAQ (reference sequence). DNA for the CDR3: TGTGCCAGCAGCTCGACCTTGCGGGGCGCCTACGAGCAGTACTTC. Amino acid sequence: CASSSTLRGAYEQYF.

The J gene is TRBJ2-2, the V gene TRBV9; no reliable D call. Trimming shortened V by 2 bases and J by 1 base, and 6 bases separated the two germline ends. CDR1 and CDR2 from the germline V gene are SGDLS and YYNGEE. This CDR3 contains 14 residues. The CDR3 DNA sequence: TGTGCCAGCAGCGTTGGGCAGAACACCGGGGAGCTGTTTTTT. It translates to CASSVGQNTGELFF.

The J gene is TRBJ2-1, the V gene TRBV25-1; 10 bases agree with TRBD2. Trimming removed 1 base from V and 7 bases from J; junction bases left unmatched: 10. In germline, CDR1 is MGHDK, CDR2 SYGVNS. The CDR3 runs 17 residues. CDR3 in DNA: TGTGCCAGCAGTGAATTGAGCGGGAGGGCCGGAGGGAATGAGCAGTTCTTC. This gives the protein CASSELSGRAGGNEQFF.

The chain combines TRBV19 with TRBJ1-2; 8 nucleotides agree with TRBD1. The CDR3 is 13 residues long. The germline V gene has CDR1 LNHDA and CDR2 SQIVND (reference sequence). V lost 5 bases and J lost 8; bases outside the gene matches: 7. CDR3 sequence (DNA): TGTGCCAGTAGTCCAACCGACAGGGGAGGCTACACCTTC. It codes for CASSPTDRGGYTF. Together with reference TRBV19 and TRBJ1-2, the CDR3 gives the full variable domain: DGGITQSPKYLFRKEGQNVTLSCEQNLNHDAMYWYRQDPGQGLRLIYYSQIVNDFQKGDIAEGYSVSREKKESFPLTVTSAQKNPTAFYLCASSPTDRGGYTFGSGTRLTVV.

The chain employs TRBV5-3 and TRBJ1-5; tentative D call: TRBD1 (6 bases). TRBV5-3 is an ORF, with its function uncertain. The CDR3 has 15 amino acids. Between the trimmed V and J ends, which lost 4 bases and 0 bases, there was a span of 11 bases. The CDR3 DNA reads as TGTGCCAGAAGCCGGGACACCACTAGCAATCAGCCCCAGCATTTT. It codes for CARSRDTTSNQPQHF.

This sequence joins TRBV12-2 and TRBJ1-2; TRBD1 was called by the table and not checked on the DNA. TRBV12-2 is an annotated pseudogene. The CDR3 sequence is 15 residues long. The CDR3 DNA follows: TGTGCAAGTCGCTTAAATACAGGGCTTAACTATGGCTACACCTTC. Translating gives CASRLNTGLNYGYTF.

The chain recombines TRBV6-5 with TRBJ2-7, with 9 positions matching TRBD1. Per germline, CDR1 MNHEY and CDR2 SVGAGI. The CDR3 has 14 amino acids. J gave up 5 bases and V 0 bases, and 2 bases lay outside the gene matches. CDR3 DNA sequence: TGTGCCAGCAGTTACTCAGGGACAGGGAACGAGCAGTACTTC. It specifies CASSYSGTGNEQYF.

This chain connects TRBV4-3 to TRBJ2-5; 13 nucleotides match TRBD2. Germline CDR1 and CDR2: LGHNA and YSLEER. J was trimmed by 4 bases and V by 1 base; bases with no gene match: 6. The CDR3 has 17 residues. The CDR3 coding sequence is TGCGCCAGCAGCCAAGGGACTAGCGGGAGTCTGGGAGAGACCCAGTACTTC. Its protein is CASSQGTSGSLGETQYF.

The gene calls are TRBV28 and TRBJ2-7, with 10 bases aligning to TRBD2. CDR3 length equals 14 residues. Germline V gene data show CDR1 as MDHEN and CDR2 as SYDVKM. Trimming at V came to 5 bases and at J to 4 bases, leaving 5 bases not matched to a gene. CDR3 DNA: TGTGCCAGCAGTCTCCGGACTAGCGGATACGAGCAGTACTTC. The encoded protein is CASSLRTSGYEQYF.